This T cell receptor beta chain was sequenced in a study of shared clonotypes between healthy human individuals. General study findings and limits: Clonotype sharing among donors, it was expected, would be affected by sequencing depth.

Assay: immunoSEQ multiplex PCR; the TCRdb copy retains only in-frame clones and omits some. The table has approximately 980,000 clones, approximately 80% seen once. Comment on this clone: Its specificity is unknown.

The authors divided CD4+ cells into CD45RA+ naive and CD45RA-negative memory subsets. The TCR originated in a man younger than 35 in good health. Sample: memory CD4+ T cells sorted from blood. Subset in this sample: CD45RA-negative fraction.

This chain's CDR3 is CASSFTGAGELFF. Written as DNA, the CDR3 is TGTGCCAGCAGCTTTACAGGGGCCGGGGAGCTGTTTTTT. The chain combines TRBV11-2 with TRBJ2-2; TRBD1 aligns across 7 bases. Per germline, CDR1 SGHAT and CDR2 FQNNGV. This CDR3 region has 13 residues. Trimming removed 3 bases from V and 6 bases from J; junction bases left unmatched: 1.